This TCR beta chain appears in the sequencing data of a study of CD8 T cells in Susac syndrome. An amount of RNA that ranged from roughly 0.5 to 1 ug was reverse transcribed with random hexamers. Across 54 Vbeta and 13 Jbeta, immunoSEQ multiplex PCR amplified TCR beta CDR3. TCRdb itself ran the immunoSEQ multiplex PCR reads through MiXCR, one entry per CDR3 protein. Of roughly 330,000 distinct CDR3 sequences detected, about 92% appear once; the ten largest clones hold 0.065%. CDR3 length: 12 residues. V lost 1 base and J lost 6, with 5 bases in between. Germline V CDR1 and CDR2: SGHTA, FQGNSA. This clonotype was recorded a few times.

This clonotype originated in a human donor with multiple sclerosis. Input material: CD4+ T cells from PBMCs. The V call is TRBV7-2, the J call TRBJ2-3; unclear D gene. In DNA form, the CDR3 reads TGTGCCAGCAGCTTAGGATTGGATACGCAGTATTTT. Translated, it gives CASSLGLDTQYF.